This TCR beta chain was documented in a study of Graves' ophthalmopathy and Graves' hyperthyroidism. Overall study: Researchers obtained peripheral blood at initial diagnosis, before any treatment had begun. Study findings and constraints: Among expanded thyroid clonotypes above 0.001 frequency, most also occurred in blood.

This clonotype was detected a few times. Its antigen is as yet unknown. Exclusion covered patients with other autoimmune diseases or uncontrolled infections (as well as pregnancy or lactation). Diagnoses were established from clinical symptoms, serum thyroxine, TRAb, thyroid ultrasound and orbital computed tomography. Germline values: CDR1 MGHDK, CDR2 SYGVNS. CDR3 length: 14 amino acids. V lost 3 bases and J lost 6, with 14 bases in between. Scientists amplified the TCR beta CDR3 regions from RNA transcripts. The first round was an RT-PCR with HTBI primers, and the second round was a multiplex PCR. TCRdb processed the multiplex PCR reads anew with MiXCR; each CDR3 protein has one entry. The table lists fewer than 250,000 distinct CDR3 sequences, 29% of them singletons.

Source material: peripheral blood. The rearrangement joins TRBV25-1 to TRBJ1-1; D not certain. This clonotype was sampled from a man aged 45-65 years with Graves' ophthalmopathy. The CDR3 sequence is CASSDMALVAEAFF. For the CDR3, the DNA is TGTGCCAGCAGTGATATGGCCCTGGTAGCTGAAGCTTTCTTT.